Listed below are T cell receptor beta chains from one sample, sequenced in a study of identical twins. TCRdb processed the 5' RACE reads anew with MiXCR; each CDR3 protein has one entry. This sample has around 1.7 million distinct CDR3 sequences, with 32% found just once. The sequenced material came from cord blood. Receptors were obtained from a newborn girl in good health. Both conserved end residues are part of each CDR3. Each record gives: V gene, D gene, J gene, clone size, CDR3 DNA, CDR3 protein. D genes are given only for firm matches. The listing skips clone size in some rows; elsewhere it reads once, few, many or a size class.

v_gene: TRBV20-1; d_gene: .; j_gene: TRBJ1-6; abundance: few; CDR3nt: TGCAGTGCTAGAGTTGCGGACAGCCCCTATAATTCACCCCTCCACTTT; CDR3aa: CSARVADSPYNSPLHF
v_gene: TRBV5-1; d_gene: .; j_gene: TRBJ2-3; abundance: .; CDR3nt: TGCGCCAGCAGCAAGGGGGGGGGCACAGATACGCAGTATTTT; CDR3aa: CASSKGGGTDTQYF
v_gene: TRBV9; d_gene: .; j_gene: TRBJ2-1; abundance: once; CDR3nt: TGTGCCAGCAGCGTATGTGCCAGCCAACTCTCCTACGAGCAGTTCTTC; CDR3aa: CASSVCASQLSYEQFF
v_gene: TRBV19; d_gene: .; j_gene: TRBJ2-7; abundance: .; CDR3nt: TGTGCCAGTAGTATCAGGGGACTTCACTCCTACGAGCAGTACTTC; CDR3aa: CASSIRGLHSYEQYF
v_gene: TRBV5-4; d_gene: .; j_gene: TRBJ1-2; abundance: .; CDR3nt: TGTGCCAGCAGACCGACAGCCTCCTATGGCTACACCTTC; CDR3aa: CASRPTASYGYTF
v_gene: TRBV2; d_gene: .; j_gene: TRBJ2-3; abundance: few; CDR3nt: TGTGCCAGCAGTGAGGTTGCTAGCACAGATACGCAGTATTTT; CDR3aa: CASSEVASTDTQYF
v_gene: TRBV20-1; d_gene: .; j_gene: TRBJ2-5; abundance: few; CDR3nt: TGCAGTGCTAGGTTGGTGGTGGAGACCCAGTACTTC; CDR3aa: CSARLVVETQYF
v_gene: TRBV15; d_gene: .; j_gene: TRBJ1-2; abundance: few; CDR3nt: TGTGCCACCAGCAGACCCGACAGCTATGGCTACACCTTC; CDR3aa: CATSRPDSYGYTF
v_gene: TRBV20-1; d_gene: .; j_gene: TRBJ1-5; abundance: few; CDR3nt: TGCAGTGCTAGTAGGCGCAGCCCCAATCAGCCCCAGCATTTT; CDR3aa: CSASRRSPNQPQHF
v_gene: TRBV20-1; d_gene: .; j_gene: TRBJ2-1; abundance: .; CDR3nt: TGCAGTGCTCCAGCGGTACCCCTTTACAATGAGCAGTTCTTC; CDR3aa: CSAPAVPLYNEQFF
v_gene: TRBV29-1; d_gene: .; j_gene: TRBJ1-2; abundance: many; CDR3nt: TGCAGCGTTGTTGACCGCTATGGCTACACCTTC; CDR3aa: CSVVDRYGYTF
v_gene: TRBV20-1; d_gene: .; j_gene: TRBJ1-2; abundance: few; CDR3nt: TGCAGCACACGGGCCCTACGAAATGGCTACACCTTC; CDR3aa: CSTRALRNGYTF
v_gene: TRBV2; d_gene: .; j_gene: TRBJ1-2; abundance: few; CDR3nt: TGTGCCAGCAGTGAGAAGAGGAACTATGGCTACACCTTC; CDR3aa: CASSEKRNYGYTF
v_gene: TRBV4-1; d_gene: .; j_gene: TRBJ2-1; abundance: .; CDR3nt: TGCGCCAGCAGCCAAGATCGACAGCAGTTCTTC; CDR3aa: CASSQDRQQFF
v_gene: TRBV28; d_gene: TRBD1; j_gene: TRBJ2-3; abundance: few; CDR3nt: TGTGCCAGCAGTTTCCACGGGACAGGGAGGCGGGATACGCAGTATTTT; CDR3aa: CASSFHGTGRRDTQYF
v_gene: TRBV12-3/TRBV12-4; d_gene: .; j_gene: TRBJ2-3; abundance: .; CDR3nt: TGTGCCAGCAGTAGGGCTAGCGACGCAGATACGCAGTATTTT; CDR3aa: CASSRASDADTQYF
v_gene: TRBV6-5; d_gene: .; j_gene: TRBJ2-5; abundance: .; CDR3nt: TGTGCCAGCAGTTATCTGGGGCCCGGGACCCCCGGCGTAGATGAGCAGTACTTC; CDR3aa: CASSYLGPGTPGVDEQYF
v_gene: TRBV12-3/TRBV12-4; d_gene: .; j_gene: TRBJ2-3; abundance: few; CDR3nt: TGTGCCAGCAGTTGGAGACTCCCCTCGGGGGATACGCAGTATTTT; CDR3aa: CASSWRLPSGDTQYF
v_gene: TRBV20-1; d_gene: TRBD2; j_gene: TRBJ2-7; abundance: few; CDR3nt: TGCAGTGCTCCACTAGCGGGAGGATACAGCTCCTACGAGCAGTACTTC; CDR3aa: CSAPLAGGYSSYEQYF
v_gene: TRBV20-1; d_gene: .; j_gene: TRBJ1-6; abundance: .; CDR3nt: TGCAGTGCTACCAGCCTTAATTCACCCCTCCACTTT; CDR3aa: CSATSLNSPLHF
v_gene: TRBV29-1; d_gene: .; j_gene: TRBJ1-2; abundance: .; CDR3nt: TGCAGCGTTGTCCCTCCGGGGAGGGCTGGTCCTAACTATGGCTACACCTTC; CDR3aa: CSVVPPGRAGPNYGYTF
v_gene: TRBV29-1; d_gene: TRBD1; j_gene: TRBJ2-5; abundance: few; CDR3nt: TGCAGCGTTGCCCCCAGGGGGCGGAAAGAGACCCAGTACTTC; CDR3aa: CSVAPRGRKETQYF
v_gene: TRBV6-1; d_gene: .; j_gene: TRBJ2-6; abundance: .; CDR3nt: TGTGCCAGCAGTGAGGGCCGTTTTTCTGGGGCCAACGTCCTGACTTTC; CDR3aa: CASSEGRFSGANVLTF
v_gene: TRBV27; d_gene: .; j_gene: TRBJ2-7; abundance: .; CDR3nt: TGTGCCAGCAGTTTTTTGGGAGATGGCTACAATGAGCAGTACTTC; CDR3aa: CASSFLGDGYNEQYF
v_gene: TRBV6-2/TRBV6-3; d_gene: TRBD1; j_gene: TRBJ2-3; abundance: few; CDR3nt: TGTGCCAGCTCCCGCCGGGACAGGGCCACAGATACGCAGTATTTT; CDR3aa: CASSRRDRATDTQYF
v_gene: TRBV29-1; d_gene: TRBD2; j_gene: TRBJ2-3; abundance: .; CDR3nt: TGCAGCGCTGACAGACTAGCGGGAGGGGTAACAGATACGCAGTATTTT; CDR3aa: CSADRLAGGVTDTQYF
v_gene: TRBV24-1; d_gene: TRBD1; j_gene: TRBJ1-1; abundance: .; CDR3nt: TGTGCCACCCCTTCCTTCAGGGGGCGAAGTACTGAAGCTTTCTTT; CDR3aa: CATPSFRGRSTEAFF
v_gene: TRBV7-9; d_gene: .; j_gene: TRBJ2-7; abundance: few; CDR3nt: TGTGCCAGCAGCCGCCCCAGGGGGCGGGGGGACGAGCAGTACTTC; CDR3aa: CASSRPRGRGDEQYF
v_gene: TRBV2; d_gene: .; j_gene: TRBJ2-7; abundance: few; CDR3nt: TGTGCCAGCAGAAGAGACAGCGCCTACGAGCAGTACTTC; CDR3aa: CASRRDSAYEQYF
v_gene: TRBV4-2; d_gene: TRBD2; j_gene: TRBJ2-1; abundance: many; CDR3nt: TGTGCCAGCAGCCAAGAATCAGGGACTAGCGTATACAATGAGCAGTTCTTC; CDR3aa: CASSQESGTSVYNEQFF
v_gene: TRBV20-1; d_gene: TRBD2; j_gene: TRBJ2-7; abundance: few; CDR3nt: TGCAGTGCTATAGAGACTGGACTAGCGGGAAGGGAGCAGTACTTC; CDR3aa: CSAIETGLAGREQYF
v_gene: TRBV20-1; d_gene: TRBD2; j_gene: TRBJ2-3; abundance: .; CDR3nt: TGCAGTGCTGCACCGGGACTAGCGGGGGGTGATACGCAGTATTTT; CDR3aa: CSAAPGLAGGDTQYF
v_gene: TRBV24-1; d_gene: .; j_gene: TRBJ2-3; abundance: many; CDR3nt: TGTGCCACCAGTGACCCCGGACAGAGCACAGATACGCAGTATTTT; CDR3aa: CATSDPGQSTDTQYF
v_gene: TRBV25-1; d_gene: .; j_gene: TRBJ2-4; abundance: few; CDR3nt: TGTGCCAGCAGTGTCGAAGGGACACCAGGTAGAAACATTCAGTACTTC; CDR3aa: CASSVEGTPGRNIQYF
v_gene: TRBV7-2; d_gene: TRBD2; j_gene: TRBJ2-2; abundance: .; CDR3nt: TGTGCCAGCAGCTTAGTCAGCGGGAGAGGGATCGGGGAGCTGTTTTTT; CDR3aa: CASSLVSGRGIGELFF
v_gene: TRBV5-1; d_gene: TRBD2; j_gene: TRBJ2-7; abundance: few; CDR3nt: TGCGCCAGCAGCTTGGAAGGTCTAGCGGGAGGAGTGTGGGAGCAGTACTTC; CDR3aa: CASSLEGLAGGVWEQYF
v_gene: TRBV5-1; d_gene: TRBD1; j_gene: TRBJ2-7; abundance: few; CDR3nt: TGCGCCAGCAGCTTGTACCGGGACAGGGGCTACGAGCAGTACTTC; CDR3aa: CASSLYRDRGYEQYF
v_gene: TRBV14; d_gene: TRBD2; j_gene: TRBJ2-1; abundance: few; CDR3nt: TGTGCCAGCAGCCAAGCTTGGACTAGCGGGGGGGCCTTATACAATGAGCAGTTCTTC; CDR3aa: CASSQAWTSGGALYNEQFF
v_gene: TRBV18; d_gene: TRBD1; j_gene: TRBJ2-7; abundance: .; CDR3nt: TGTGCCAGCTCACCACTGGGTTGGACAGGCTCGCTCTCCTACGAGCAGTACTTC; CDR3aa: CASSPLGWTGSLSYEQYF
v_gene: TRBV6-4; d_gene: .; j_gene: TRBJ2-7; abundance: few; CDR3nt: TGTGCCAGCAGTGACTCTCCGGGGGGCGTCTACGAGCAGTACTTC; CDR3aa: CASSDSPGGVYEQYF
v_gene: TRBV2; d_gene: .; j_gene: TRBJ2-5; abundance: .; CDR3nt: TGTGCCAGCAGTGAATCCAGGGCGTACCAAGAGACCCAGTACTTC; CDR3aa: CASSESRAYQETQYF